The rows below give T cell receptor beta chains drawn from one sample of a study of T cells in Graves' hyperthyroidism and ophthalmopathy. TCRdb reanalysed the multiplex PCR reads using MiXCR and keeps one entry per CDR3 protein. Counted here are about 410,000 distinct CDR3 sequences, roughly 14% occurring once; the ten biggest clones make up roughly 13%. Sequencing was carried out using blood. The origin of the receptors is a man aged 18 to 30 with Graves' ophthalmopathy. The CDR3 runs from the conserved cysteine through the conserved F or W. The D gene is left open where the match is weak. The size of a clone is reported for some rows only, either as once, few or many, or as a class for expanded clones.

clone_size j_call d_call v_call cdr3_nt cdr3_aa
many TRBJ2-5 . TRBV7-2 TGTGCCAGCAGCTTACGTCAGGAGGGAGAGACCCAGTACTTC CASSLRQEGETQYF
. TRBJ1-6 . TRBV27 TGTGCCAGCACCGGGACGGATAATTCACCCCTCCACTTT CASTGTDNSPLHF
many TRBJ1-1 . TRBV7-9 TGTGCCAGCAGCTTCGGTCAGGGTGGTGAAGCTTTCTTT CASSFGQGGEAFF
. TRBJ2-6 . TRBV4-1 TGCGCCAGCAGCCGAGGTCTAGGGCGCTCTGGGGCCAACGTCCTGACTTTC CASSRGLGRSGANVLTF
many TRBJ2-1 . TRBV24-1 TGTGCCACCAGTGATTTGCCGGGACACACCCTCAATGAGCAGTTCTTC CATSDLPGHTLNEQFF
. TRBJ2-6 TRBD2 TRBV9 TGTGCCAGCAGCGCTTTAGGACTAGCGGGGAGCTCTGGGGCCAACGTCCTGACTTTC CASSALGLAGSSGANVLTF
few TRBJ2-1 TRBD2 TRBV13 TGTGCCAGCAGCCCCGGACTAGCGGGGGGGCTCTCCTACAATGAGCAGTTCTTC CASSPGLAGGLSYNEQFF
. TRBJ2-1 TRBD2 TRBV2 TGTGCCAGCGGGACTAGCGGGAGGGCTCGGTATGAGCAGTTCTTC CASGTSGRARYEQFF
many TRBJ2-3 TRBD2 TRBV13 TGTGCCAGCAGCTTATATGATACCGGGACTAGCGGGAGGGCCCCCGATACGCAGTATTTT CASSLYDTGTSGRAPDTQYF
many TRBJ1-1 . TRBV7-2 TGTGCCAGCAGCCTCGGGGGCCTCAGGATTGCTTTCTTT CASSLGGLRIAFF
few TRBJ1-3 TRBD1 TRBV30 TGTGCCTGGAGTGAACCGACCGACAGGGGGCAACGGGGAAACACCATATATTTT CAWSEPTDRGQRGNTIYF
many TRBJ1-3 TRBD1 TRBV12-3/TRBV12-4 TGTGCCAGCAGTTCTGGGACAGGGGGAGATGGAAACACCATATATTTT CASSSGTGGDGNTIYF
many TRBJ1-1 . TRBV3-1 TGTGCCAGCAGCCAAGGTCAGAACAGGGAATTTGAAGCTTTCTTT CASSQGQNREFEAFF
few TRBJ2-7 . TRBV6-6 TGTGCCAGCAGTTACTCGGCGGGCCTTATCTCCTACGAGCAGTACTTC CASSYSAGLISYEQYF
few TRBJ2-2 . TRBV20-1 TGCAGTGCTAGGGACTTTTACACCGGGGAGCTGTTTTTT CSARDFYTGELFF
many TRBJ2-7 . TRBV10-1 TGCGCCAGCAGTGAGTCCACAGGCGAGGTGTACGAGCAGTACTTC CASSESTGEVYEQYF
many TRBJ2-2 TRBD1 TRBV5-1 TGCGCCAGCAGCTCGGACAGGACGAACACCGGGGAGCTGTTTTTT CASSSDRTNTGELFF
. TRBJ2-6 . TRBV7-2 TGTGCCAGCAGCTTCAGGGTTGGTGGGGCCAACGTCCTGACTTTC CASSFRVGGANVLTF
many TRBJ1-1 . TRBV6-5 TGTGCCAGCAGTTACAGGGTAGGGGACACTGAAGCTTTCTTT CASSYRVGDTEAFF
many TRBJ2-1 TRBD1 TRBV2 TGTGCCAGCATGTTGACAGGGGTGTCCTACAATGAGCAGTTCTTC CASMLTGVSYNEQFF
many TRBJ1-2 . TRBV19 TGTGCCAGTAGCGATCGACCGACCTATGGCTACACCTTC CASSDRPTYGYTF
many TRBJ1-2 TRBD1 TRBV10-3 TGTGCCATCAGTGAGTCGGGACAGAGCTACACCTTC CAISESGQSYTF
few TRBJ2-7 . TRBV5-4 TGTGCCAGCAGCTGGGACCCCCAGGGAGAGCAGTACTTC CASSWDPQGEQYF
many TRBJ2-7 . TRBV4-1 TGCGCCAGCAGCCAAGGGTCAGGGTCCCACGAGCAGTACTTC CASSQGSGSHEQYF
many TRBJ1-2 TRBD1 TRBV28 TGTGCCAGCAGTTCCGGACAGGGGCACTATGGCTACACCTTC CASSSGQGHYGYTF
many TRBJ2-7 TRBD2 TRBV6-1 TGTGCCAGCAGTGAAGCGCCCCAGGGGGGACTAGCTATGTACGAGCAGTACTTC CASSEAPQGGLAMYEQYF
many TRBJ2-7 TRBD1 TRBV20-1 TGCAGTGCTAGAGGGGACAGCTCCTACGAGCAGTACTTC CSARGDSSYEQYF
. TRBJ2-4 . TRBV6-5 TGTGCCAGCAGTTACTTGGGGGGTCTAGCCAAAAACATTCAGTACTTC CASSYLGGLAKNIQYF
. TRBJ2-5 . TRBV6-6 TGTGCCAGCAGTTACCCTGCCAGGGGAGAGACCCAGTACTTC CASSYPARGETQYF
many TRBJ2-3 . TRBV5-1 TGCGCCAGCAGCGAGGACCTCTACGGCAAGTATTTT CASSEDLYGKYF
many TRBJ2-7 . TRBV3-1 TGTGCCAGCACCCCAACTCCCCAGGGCGTCTACGAGCAGTACTTC CASTPTPQGVYEQYF
. TRBJ1-4 TRBD1 TRBV5-6 TGTGCCAGCAGCTTGGCCTTGACAGGGGCCCTTAATGAAAAACTGTTTTTT CASSLALTGALNEKLFF
many TRBJ2-3 . TRBV20-1 TGCAGTGCTACGTCGTTAAGTACACAAGATACGCAGTATTTT CSATSLSTQDTQYF
many TRBJ1-2 . TRBV27 TGTGCCAGCAGTTACGATAACTATGGCTACACCTTC CASSYDNYGYTF
. TRBJ2-7 . TRBV25-1 TGTGCCAGTTGGACGTCAACAAGCTTCTATGTCTCCTACGAGCAGTACTTC CASWTSTSFYVSYEQYF
. TRBJ1-2 . TRBV30 TGTGCCTGGAGTGTCAGGGGCCAGTTCCCCTATGGCTACACCTTC CAWSVRGQFPYGYTF
few TRBJ1-6 . TRBV30 TGTGCCTGGAGATGGACCTGGGGGCTTTTTAATTCACCCCTCCACTTT CAWRWTWGLFNSPLHF
few TRBJ2-5 . TRBV19 TGTGCCAGTAGTAGGGCAGGAACCTACCAAGAGACCCAGTACTTC CASSRAGTYQETQYF
. TRBJ2-7 . TRBV5-1 TGCGCCAGCAGCTGGGGGGCCTTGCCTGAGCCGGACGACTCCTACGAGCAGTACTTC CASSWGALPEPDDSYEQYF
many TRBJ1-2 . TRBV3-1 TGTGCCAGCAGCCAAGTTCGGGGGAAGAGCTATGGCTACACCTTC CASSQVRGKSYGYTF
. TRBJ1-1 TRBD1 TRBV7-2 TGTGCCAGCAGCTCAGCCAAGGGGGCGCGGACTGAAGCTTTCTTT CASSSAKGARTEAFF
many TRBJ1-2 . TRBV20-1 TGCAGTGCTACATTCAGCTATGGCTACACCTTC CSATFSYGYTF
. TRBJ2-7 TRBD2 TRBV7-2 TGTGCCAGCAGCTTAGAGGCTAGCGGGGGTACCTACGAGCAGTACTTC CASSLEASGGTYEQYF
. TRBJ1-3 . TRBV30 TGTGCCTGGAGTGTTGTGGGTGGAGACACCATATATTTT CAWSVVGGDTIYF
many TRBJ2-1 . TRBV3-1 TGTGCCAGCAGCCTTTCCGCGGGGGCCAATGAGCAGTTCTTC CASSLSAGANEQFF
many TRBJ2-7 TRBD1 TRBV7-2 TGTGCCAGCAGCATACAGGGGGCGATAGCCTACGAGCAGTACTTC CASSIQGAIAYEQYF
. TRBJ2-7 TRBD2 TRBV5-1 TGCGCCAGCAGCTTCGCGGGGACTAGTATCGACGAGCAGTACTTC CASSFAGTSIDEQYF
few TRBJ1-4 . TRBV6-1 TGTGCCAGCAGTTATGGACAGAAAAATGAAAAACTGTTTTTT CASSYGQKNEKLFF
many TRBJ2-7 . TRBV7-3 TGTGCCAGCAGCTTAGGGGGGGCACCCTACGAGCAGTACTTC CASSLGGAPYEQYF
few TRBJ2-1 . TRBV19 TGTGCCAGTAGTATTGAGGGACGAAATGAGCAGTTCTTC CASSIEGRNEQFF
. TRBJ2-7 TRBD2 TRBV11-2 TGTGCCAGCAGCTGGGGACTAATATACGAGCAGTACTTC CASSWGLIYEQYF